The T cell receptor (beta chain) described here comes from a study of shared clonotypes between healthy human individuals. The repertoire was sequenced with immunoSEQ multiplex PCR; TCRdb's copy has only in-frame clones and lacks some. The sample consists of some 2 million clones, about 95% of them appearing once. In the case of this clone: Different DNA sequences within this sample yield the same CDR3.

This CDR3 spans 14 amino acids. CDR1 and CDR2 (germline): LNHDA, SQIVND (reference sequence). Deletions cut 3 bases from V and 1 base from J, with 10 bases between. CD8 cells classed as naive were CD45RO-negative and positively selected for CCR7, excluding terminally differentiated effector memory CD45RA+ cells. The TCR was taken from a man between 18 and 29 years old in good health. The gene calls are TRBV19 and TRBJ2-7; D is tentatively TRBD1 or TRBD2 (5 bases each). Sequenced input: naive CD8+ T cells sorted from blood. Here the CDR3 reads CASSIGTSSYEQYF. CDR3 bases: TGTGCCAGTAGTATCGGGACCTCATCCTACGAGCAGTACTTC.